This T cell receptor (beta chain) was sequenced in a study of OX40 agonist ivuxolimab in advanced cancers. V lost 8 bases to trimming and J lost 5 bases; unmatched junction nucleotides: 5. CDR1 and CDR2 from the germline V gene are MNHNS and SASEGT. The CDR3 is 12 amino acids. This clone was picked up a small number of times. What it binds is unknown. The table came from immunoSEQ multiplex PCR; TCRdb's copy has only in-frame clones and leaves some out. The table lists 60,000 or so clones, 85% to 90% of them singletons. Study findings and constraints: Expansion of clones was among the lowest in partial responders at 0.1-3.0 mg/kg.

The chain couples TRBV6-1 to TRBJ1-1, with TRBD1 matching 7 bases. The receptor's source is an adult with an advanced solid tumor such as melanoma, head and neck, liver or kidney cancer. Sequenced material: CD4+ or CD8+ T cells sorted from blood, taken in a trial of the OX40 agonist ivuxolimab. CDR3: CASQTGWTEAFF. The CDR3 nucleotides read TGTGCCAGCCAGACAGGGTGGACTGAAGCTTTCTTT.